The 24 T cell receptor beta chains given below trace back to one sample, sequenced in a study of Ad26.COV2.S vaccination and SARS-CoV-2 variants. Treatment noted: 19 received Ad26.COV2.S at low or high dose, single or two shots; several received placebo; per-sample allocation not given. Material that was analyzed had been drawn on day 63 after the first vaccine or placebo injection. Sequenced by immunoSEQ multiplex PCR; TCRdb stores in-frame clones only, minus some. Among about 400,000 clones listed, roughly 90% were seen once. Here the sequenced sample was peripheral blood, taken in a trial of Ad26.COV2.S vaccine versus placebo. These receptors all come from a person aged 18 to 59 who received the Ad26.COV2.S COVID-19 vaccine or a placebo.

The genes are TRBV4-1 and TRBJ1-5, with D perhaps matching TRBD1 (5 bases). The germline V gene encodes CDR1 MGHRA and CDR2 YSYEKL. CDR3 size: 15 residues. Trimming took off 1 base at V and 3 bases at J, with 10 bases between the two ends. The DNA for the CDR3 is TGCGCCAGCAGCCAAGTGACGGGGGTCAATCAGCCCCAGCATTTT. Its translation is CASSQVTGVNQPQHF.

The J gene is TRBJ2-5, the V gene TRBV3-1 (or the pseudogene TRBV3-2), with 8 bases identical to TRBD2. CDR3 length: 14 amino acids. The trim removed 4 bases at V and 1 base at J, leaving 2 bases unmatched. CDR1 and CDR2 (germline): LGHDT, YNNKEL (reference sequence). The CDR3 DNA follows: TGTGCCAGCAGCCGGGCGGGAGGCCAAGAGACCCAGTACTTC. Translating it yields CASSRAGGQETQYF.

The V call is TRBV9, the J call TRBJ2-3; 11 bases map to TRBD2. Germline V gene lookup returns CDR1 SGDLS and CDR2 YYNGEE. CDR3 length: 20 residues. V shed 0 bases and J 3 bases; nucleotides not matched to a gene: 15. The CDR3 coding sequence is TGTGCCAGCAGCGTAGGTCTTAGGTGGCTAGCGGGAGGACGTACAGATACGCAGTATTTT. The encoded protein is CASSVGLRWLAGGRTDTQYF.

The chain carries TRBV28 and TRBJ2-2, with 10 bases aligning to TRBD2. This CDR3 comprises 18 residues. Germline lookup yields CDR1 MDHEN and CDR2 SYDVKM. V lost 6 bases, J lost 0 bases, and 10 bases stayed unmatched. This CDR3 is CASRPLAGLNANTGELFF. As DNA, the CDR3 is TGTGCCAGCAGGCCACTAGCGGGGCTAAACGCGAACACCGGGGAGCTGTTTTTT.

The chain's CDR3 is CASSAGLYYEQYF. CDR3 bases: TGTGCCAGCAGTGCAGGACTCTACTACGAGCAGTACTTC. This chain links TRBV2 with TRBJ2-7, with D perhaps TRBD2 (5 bases). CDR3 length: 13 residues. CDR1 is SNHLY, CDR2 FYNNEI, per germline. Between the trimmed V and J ends, which lost 4 bases and 3 bases, there was a span of 10 bases.

This clone was seen a few times. The chain joins TRBV9 to TRBJ1-6; no firm D call. The CDR3 length is 15 residues. V lost 4 bases and J lost 7, with 15 bases in between. Looked up from germline, CDR1 is SGDLS and CDR2 is YYNGEE. CDR3 region: CASSPRAERNSPLHF. CDR3 nucleotides: TGTGCCAGCAGCCCCCGGGCGGAAAGGAATTCACCCCTCCACTTT.

The V call is TRBV2, the J call TRBJ2-1, with D possibly being TRBD2 (6 bases). V lost 8 bases to trimming and J lost 6 bases, with 11 bases between them. Looked up from germline, CDR1 is SNHLY and CDR2 is FYNNEI. The CDR3 consists of 12 residues. The CDR3 sequence is CASREWANEQFF. CDR3 DNA sequence: TGTGCCAGCCGGGAGTGGGCCAATGAGCAGTTCTTC.

The chain carries TRBV5-4 and TRBJ1-1; D might be TRBD1 (5 bases). Between the trimmed V and J ends, which lost 4 bases and 2 bases, there was a span of 6 bases. CDR1 SGHNT and CDR2 YYREEE come from the germline V gene (reference sequence). This CDR3 has 12 amino acids. The CDR3 region is CASSGGNTEAFF. The CDR3 DNA is TGTGCCAGCAGCGGGGGTAACACTGAAGCTTTCTTT.

The gene calls are TRBV5-6 and TRBJ2-5; TRBD1 aligns across 8 bases. The ends lost 3 bases at V and 3 bases at J; junction bases unmatched: 7. Germline V gives CDR1 SGHDT, CDR2 YYEEEE. This CDR3 contains 15 residues. The CDR3, as DNA: TGTGCCAGCAGCTCCACTTTGACAGGGGAAGAGACCCAGTACTTC. Its translation: CASSSTLTGEETQYF.

This clone showed up just once. The CDR3 region is CASSRLGDSNQPQHF. The CDR3 bases are TGTGCCAGCAGTCGCCTCGGGGATAGCAATCAGCCCCAGCATTTT. The gene calls are TRBV6-5 and TRBJ1-5; D uncertain. Trimming removed 5 bases from V and 0 bases from J, with 11 bases in between. CDR1 is MNHEY, CDR2 SVGAGI, per germline. The CDR3 is 15 residues long.

CDR3 in DNA: TGTGCCTGGAGTGTCGGATTTGAAGCTTTCTTT. It translates to CAWSVGFEAFF. This chain joins TRBV30 and TRBJ1-1; D uncertain. The V and J ends lost 0 bases and 7 bases respectively, with 6 bases between them. This CDR3 contains 11 residues. Germline V gene lookup returns CDR1 GTSNPN and CDR2 SVGIG (reference sequence). The full variable domain, in which reference TRBV30 and TRBJ1-1 provide the parts outside the CDR3, is SQTIHQWPATLVQPVGSPLSLECTVEGTSNPNLYWYRQAAGRGLQLLFYSVGIGQISSEVPQNLSASRPQDRQFILSSKKLLLSDSGFYLCAWSVGFEAFFGQGTRLTVV.

V usage is TRBV27 and J usage is TRBJ2-1; 11 nucleotides agree with TRBD2. This CDR3 is 15 amino acids long. The germline V gene has CDR1 MNHEY and CDR2 SMNVEV (reference sequence). J lost 6 bases, V lost 7 bases, and 8 bases had no gene match. CDR3 region: CASNPLAGGPNEQFF. The CDR3 bases are TGTGCCAGCAACCCTTTAGCGGGAGGGCCCAATGAGCAGTTCTTC.

The V and J genes are TRBV18 and TRBJ1-5; 7 nucleotides agree with TRBD1. The V segment lost 1 base and the J segment 5 bases; nucleotides outside the gene matches: 5. The germline CDR1 and CDR2 sequences are KGHSH and LQKENI. The CDR3 runs to 15 residues. The CDR3 DNA is TGTGCCAGCTCACCACTGGCAGGGGGGGATCAGCCCCAGCATTTT. Translation: CASSPLAGGDQPQHF.

The V and J genes are TRBV19 and TRBJ1-1; TRBD1 might be the D (5 bases). The V and J ends lost 7 bases and 11 bases respectively, with 14 bases between them. CDR1 and CDR2 (germline): LNHDA, SQIVND (reference sequence). The CDR3 has 11 residues. The CDR3 loop reads CASIWGPGAFF. CDR3 in DNA: TGTGCCAGTATCTGGGGACCCGGGGCTTTCTTT.

The chain joins TRBV7-8 to TRBJ1-1, with D possibly being TRBD1 (5 bases). V dropped 5 bases and J dropped 4 bases, with 23 bases sitting between them. This CDR3 spans 17 amino acids. Germline CDR1 is SGHVS and CDR2 is FQNEAQ. CDR3 sequence (DNA): TGTGCCAGCAGCGACGGGGTGATGGGGGTGGCGGGCACTGAAGCTTTCTTT. This codes for CASSDGVMGVAGTEAFF.

The chain uses TRBV9 and TRBJ2-7, with D unresolved. V gave up 0 bases and J gave up 5 bases, with 9 bases separating them. The CDR3 sequence is 13 residues long. CDR1 SGDLS and CDR2 YYNGEE come from the germline V gene. This chain's CDR3 is CASSVAIRDEQYF. In DNA form, the CDR3 reads TGTGCCAGCAGCGTAGCTATAAGGGACGAGCAGTACTTC.

This chain connects TRBV2 to TRBJ2-3; TRBD1 might be the D (5 bases). There are 14 residues in the CDR3. The V and J ends lost 7 bases and 2 bases respectively, with 13 bases between them. CDR1 is SNHLY and CDR2 is FYNNEI in the germline V gene. CDR3 DNA sequence: TGTGCCAGCAACCGACAGTCAGACACAGATACGCAGTATTTT. This encodes CASNRQSDTDTQYF.

The sample holds one count of this clone. V usage is TRBV5-6 and J usage is TRBJ1-5, with D perhaps matching TRBD1 (6 bases). The CDR3 runs to 15 residues. Per germline, CDR1 SGHDT and CDR2 YYEEEE. V lost 4 bases and J 0 bases, leaving 11 bases between the germline ends. The CDR3 loop is CASSRGQSSNQPQHF. CDR3 DNA: TGTGCCAGCAGCCGTGGACAGTCTAGCAATCAGCCCCAGCATTTT.

The genes are TRBV9 and TRBJ2-6; 7 bases fit TRBD1. The germline gives CDR1 SGDLS, CDR2 YYNGEE. The CDR3 runs to 16 residues. V dropped 3 bases and J dropped 4; count of bases not matched to a gene: 7. CDR3 sequence: CASSEPTGYGANVLTF. In DNA form, the CDR3 reads TGTGCCAGCAGCGAACCGACAGGGTACGGGGCCAACGTCCTGACTTTC. Full variable domain (outside the CDR3, taken from reference TRBV9 and TRBJ2-6): DSGVTQTPKHLITATGQRVTLRCSPRSGDLSVYWYQQSLDQGLQFLIQYYNGEERAKGNILERFSAQQFPDLHSELNLSSLELGDSALYFCASSEPTGYGANVLTFGAGSRLTVL.

The chain carries TRBV7-6 and TRBJ2-1; 8 bases line up with TRBD2. In germline, CDR1 is SGHVS, CDR2 FNYEAQ. V lost 4 bases, J lost 2 bases, and 7 bases stayed unmatched. This CDR3 has 16 residues. The CDR3 coding sequence is TGTGCCAGCAGCTCCCCACTAGCGGACCCCTACAATGAGCAGTTCTTC. This encodes CASSSPLADPYNEQFF.

The V gene is TRBV7-9, the J gene TRBJ2-3; D gene ambiguous. V lost 6 bases to trimming and J lost 6 bases, with 10 bases between them. CDR3 length equals 12 residues. Germline values: CDR1 SEHNR, CDR2 FQNEAQ (reference sequence). The CDR3 loop reads CASSSRGDTQYF. The CDR3 DNA reads as TGTGCCAGCAGTTCCCGTGGGGATACGCAGTATTTT.

With respect to this clone: One junction end disagrees with the germline gene, perhaps due to a read error. The CDR3, as DNA: TGTGCCAGCAGTTACGGAGGAGACAGTGCCTTC. Its translation: CASSYGGDSAF. The J gene is TRBJ2-4, the V gene TRBV6-6; D is tentatively TRBD1 or TRBD2 (5 bases each). The CDR3 is 11 residues long. Germline V CDR1 and CDR2: MNHNY, SVGAGI (reference sequence).

The chain has TRBV6-5 and TRBJ1-5; D unclear. The germline gives CDR1 MNHEY, CDR2 SVGAGI. The CDR3 covers 14 residues. With 0 bases removed from V and 3 bases from J, the gap between germline ends came to 6 bases. The CDR3 here is CASSYSAANQPQHF. The CDR3 nucleotides read TGTGCCAGCAGTTACTCGGCAGCCAATCAGCCCCAGCATTTT.

The genes are TRBV15 and TRBJ2-1, with D hard to call. The V gene's germline CDR1 is LNHNV and CDR2 YYDKDF (reference sequence). The CDR3 is 12 residues long. V lost 1 base and J lost 8, with 6 bases in between. CDR3 sequence: CATSRVSYEQFF. The DNA of the CDR3 is TGTGCCACCAGCAGAGTTTCGTATGAGCAGTTCTTC.